The rows below give T cell receptor beta chains drawn from one sample of a study of T cells in Graves' hyperthyroidism and ophthalmopathy. TCRdb redid the calling of the multiplex PCR reads with MiXCR, one entry per CDR3 protein. The repertoire holds about 600,000 distinct CDR3 sequences, with 12% to 15% as singletons. Sequencing was performed on blood. The source of these receptors is a woman aged 18-29 years with Graves' ophthalmopathy. The CDR3 runs from the conserved cysteine through the conserved F or W. The order of the fields is J gene, V gene, clone size, D gene, CDR3 DNA, CDR3 protein. The D gene is left open where the match is weak. The size field is filled for only some rows; it gives once, few, many or a size class.

j_call: TRBJ2-1; v_call: TRBV9; clone_size: few; d_call: NA; cdr3_nt: TGTGCCAGCAGCGTAGTAGGGTCCTCCTACAATGAGCAGTTCTTC; cdr3_aa: CASSVVGSSYNEQFF
j_call: TRBJ2-7; v_call: TRBV12-3/TRBV12-4; clone_size: many; d_call: TRBD2; cdr3_nt: TGTGCCAGCAGTTTGCGGCTAGCGGGAGTTGGCGAGCAGTACTTC; cdr3_aa: CASSLRLAGVGEQYF
j_call: TRBJ2-7; v_call: TRBV27; clone_size: NA; d_call: TRBD2; cdr3_nt: TGTGCCAGCAGTTTCAGACTAGCCCTCAGCTACGAGCAGTACTTC; cdr3_aa: CASSFRLALSYEQYF
j_call: TRBJ1-1; v_call: TRBV12-5; clone_size: many; d_call: NA; cdr3_nt: TGTGCTAGTGGTTTGGTACTGGAGGAGAACGTGAACACTGAAGCTTTCTTT; cdr3_aa: CASGLVLEENVNTEAFF
j_call: TRBJ2-5; v_call: TRBV3-1; clone_size: many; d_call: TRBD2; cdr3_nt: TGTGCCAGCAGCCAAGAGATGAGCGGGATGGGGGAAGAGACCCAGTACTTC; cdr3_aa: CASSQEMSGMGEETQYF
j_call: TRBJ1-1; v_call: TRBV29-1; clone_size: many; d_call: NA; cdr3_nt: TGCAGCGTTCCGGGGCCCATGAACACTGAAGCTTTCTTT; cdr3_aa: CSVPGPMNTEAFF
j_call: TRBJ1-2; v_call: TRBV5-1; clone_size: NA; d_call: NA; cdr3_nt: TGCGCCAGCAGCTTGGGGGACTTAAACTATGGCTACACCTTC; cdr3_aa: CASSLGDLNYGYTF
j_call: TRBJ1-1; v_call: TRBV14; clone_size: NA; d_call: NA; cdr3_nt: TGTGCCAGCAGCCAAGGGGTCACCCAGAACACTGAAGCTTTCTTT; cdr3_aa: CASSQGVTQNTEAFF
j_call: TRBJ2-3; v_call: TRBV29-1; clone_size: NA; d_call: NA; cdr3_nt: TGCAGCGTTGTGTATACTAGCCAAAGCACAGATACGCAGTATTTT; cdr3_aa: CSVVYTSQSTDTQYF
j_call: TRBJ2-1; v_call: TRBV14; clone_size: many; d_call: NA; cdr3_nt: TGTGCCAGCAGCCTCAAGGGGCCCTCCTACAATGAGCAGTTCTTC; cdr3_aa: CASSLKGPSYNEQFF
j_call: TRBJ2-7; v_call: TRBV28; clone_size: many; d_call: TRBD2; cdr3_nt: TGTGCCAGCAGTTACCTAGCGGTTGGGTCCTACGAGCAGTACTTC; cdr3_aa: CASSYLAVGSYEQYF
j_call: TRBJ1-4; v_call: TRBV5-1; clone_size: many; d_call: NA; cdr3_nt: TGCGCCAGCAGCTTCCGCGCCCCAGGGGATGAAAAACTGTTTTTT; cdr3_aa: CASSFRAPGDEKLFF
j_call: TRBJ2-7; v_call: TRBV7-9; clone_size: NA; d_call: TRBD2; cdr3_nt: TGTGCCAGCAGCTCCCTAAGGACTAGCGGGAGGGCCAATGAGCAGTACTTC; cdr3_aa: CASSSLRTSGRANEQYF
j_call: TRBJ2-3; v_call: TRBV7-3; clone_size: many; d_call: NA; cdr3_nt: TGTGCCAGCAGCCAATCGTTAGGTAGCACAGATACGCAGTATTTT; cdr3_aa: CASSQSLGSTDTQYF
j_call: TRBJ2-1; v_call: TRBV11-1; clone_size: many; d_call: TRBD1; cdr3_nt: TGTGCCAGCAGTACCCCCGGGACAGCTCACAATGAGCAGTTCTTC; cdr3_aa: CASSTPGTAHNEQFF
j_call: TRBJ2-7; v_call: TRBV3-1; clone_size: many; d_call: TRBD1; cdr3_nt: TGTGCCAGCCGAAGCACGGGACAGGGCAACGAGCAGTACTTC; cdr3_aa: CASRSTGQGNEQYF
j_call: TRBJ2-5; v_call: TRBV20-1; clone_size: few; d_call: TRBD1; cdr3_nt: TGCAGTGCTAGATCCTACCGGGACAGGGATCAAGAGACCCAGTACTTC; cdr3_aa: CSARSYRDRDQETQYF
j_call: TRBJ1-5; v_call: TRBV7-8; clone_size: NA; d_call: NA; cdr3_nt: TGTGCCAGCAGCACCCCAACGGGCAGTGCGGGAAATCAGCCCCAGCATTTT; cdr3_aa: CASSTPTGSAGNQPQHF
j_call: TRBJ2-7; v_call: TRBV7-9; clone_size: few; d_call: TRBD2; cdr3_nt: TGTGCCAGCAGCGCCCCACCCTCCCCACTAGCGGCCTCCTACGAGCAGTACTTC; cdr3_aa: CASSAPPSPLAASYEQYF
j_call: TRBJ2-7; v_call: TRBV2; clone_size: many; d_call: NA; cdr3_nt: TGTGCCAGCAGTACCGGGAGAGTTAGTGAGCAGTACTTC; cdr3_aa: CASSTGRVSEQYF
j_call: TRBJ2-2; v_call: TRBV12-3/TRBV12-4; clone_size: many; d_call: TRBD1; cdr3_nt: TGTGCCAGCAGAGGGGGCGGTGGGATCGGGGAGCTGTTTTTT; cdr3_aa: CASRGGGGIGELFF
j_call: TRBJ1-2; v_call: TRBV30; clone_size: many; d_call: NA; cdr3_nt: TGTGCCCTACGCCTCGACAGAAGGGGTGGCTACACCTTC; cdr3_aa: CALRLDRRGGYTF
j_call: TRBJ2-7; v_call: TRBV3-1; clone_size: many; d_call: TRBD1; cdr3_nt: TGTGCCAGCAGCCAAAGACAGGGCCTACCCTACGAGCAGTACTTC; cdr3_aa: CASSQRQGLPYEQYF
j_call: TRBJ2-3; v_call: TRBV7-2; clone_size: many; d_call: TRBD1; cdr3_nt: TGTGCCACCCGACAGGGTGGAGGAGATACGCAGTATTTT; cdr3_aa: CATRQGGGDTQYF
j_call: TRBJ1-2; v_call: TRBV18; clone_size: NA; d_call: TRBD1; cdr3_nt: TGTGCCAGCTCACCAGGGACAGGGACTGGCGGCTACACCTTC; cdr3_aa: CASSPGTGTGGYTF
j_call: TRBJ2-7; v_call: TRBV12-3/TRBV12-4; clone_size: many; d_call: NA; cdr3_nt: TGTGCCAGCAGGACCTCTTACGAGCAGTACTTC; cdr3_aa: CASRTSYEQYF
j_call: TRBJ1-5; v_call: TRBV15; clone_size: few; d_call: NA; cdr3_nt: TGTGCCACCAGCAGTAGCAAGAGACAGATCAATCAGCCCCAGCATTTT; cdr3_aa: CATSSSKRQINQPQHF
j_call: TRBJ2-7; v_call: TRBV7-7; clone_size: many; d_call: TRBD2; cdr3_nt: TGTGCTAGCAGCTCAGGGACTAGCGGGAGCGAGGACGAGCAGTACTTC; cdr3_aa: CASSSGTSGSEDEQYF
j_call: TRBJ2-7; v_call: TRBV13; clone_size: many; d_call: TRBD1; cdr3_nt: TGTGCCAGCAGCTTAGCGGGGGGACAGGGAACCTACGAGCAGTACTTC; cdr3_aa: CASSLAGGQGTYEQYF
j_call: TRBJ2-3; v_call: TRBV6-1; clone_size: NA; d_call: NA; cdr3_nt: TGTGCCAGCAGTGAAGCGCTCTTCCTACGGGGGACAGATACGCAGTATTTT; cdr3_aa: CASSEALFLRGTDTQYF
j_call: TRBJ1-1; v_call: TRBV6-1; clone_size: many; d_call: NA; cdr3_nt: TGTGCCAGCAGTACTGACTTTACACCGAACACTGAAGCTTTCTTT; cdr3_aa: CASSTDFTPNTEAFF
j_call: TRBJ1-4; v_call: TRBV15; clone_size: many; d_call: NA; cdr3_nt: TGTGCCACCAGCAGAGATATCGGAAATGAAAAACTGTTTTTT; cdr3_aa: CATSRDIGNEKLFF
j_call: TRBJ1-6; v_call: TRBV5-1; clone_size: NA; d_call: NA; cdr3_nt: TGCGCCAGCAGCTTGGGGACAGTCTACAGTTCACCCCTCCACTTT; cdr3_aa: CASSLGTVYSSPLHF
j_call: TRBJ1-5; v_call: TRBV6-1; clone_size: NA; d_call: NA; cdr3_nt: TGTGCCAGCAGGGTCACAGGGAACCTCGCCTATAGCAATCAGCCCCAGCATTTT; cdr3_aa: CASRVTGNLAYSNQPQHF
j_call: TRBJ1-1; v_call: TRBV10-3; clone_size: NA; d_call: TRBD1; cdr3_nt: TGTGCCACCAGACAGGGGAACACTGAAGCTTTCTTT; cdr3_aa: CATRQGNTEAFF
j_call: TRBJ1-3; v_call: TRBV13; clone_size: few; d_call: NA; cdr3_nt: TGTGCCAGCAGCTTAGGACGGGGACTCGGCTCTGGAAACACCATATATTTT; cdr3_aa: CASSLGRGLGSGNTIYF
j_call: TRBJ1-1; v_call: TRBV19; clone_size: few; d_call: NA; cdr3_nt: TGTGCCAGTAACCCCGGGACCAGGGGCAGAGCTTTCTTT; cdr3_aa: CASNPGTRGRAFF
j_call: TRBJ2-2; v_call: TRBV11-3; clone_size: NA; d_call: TRBD2; cdr3_nt: TGTGCCAGCAGCTTAGAACGTGGGAGGGTATCACCCGCGAACACCGGGGAGCTGTTTTTT; cdr3_aa: CASSLERGRVSPANTGELFF
j_call: TRBJ2-7; v_call: TRBV7-2; clone_size: many; d_call: TRBD1; cdr3_nt: TGTGCCAGCAGCTTAGGAGCCAGGGGGAGTTACGAGCAGTACTTC; cdr3_aa: CASSLGARGSYEQYF
j_call: TRBJ1-5; v_call: TRBV4-1; clone_size: many; d_call: NA; cdr3_nt: TGCGCCAGCAGCCACCGGACAGACAGCAGTAATCAGCCCCAGCATTTT; cdr3_aa: CASSHRTDSSNQPQHF
j_call: TRBJ1-5; v_call: TRBV27; clone_size: NA; d_call: NA; cdr3_nt: TGTGCCAGCAGTTTCGGTCCCGCCGGTCAGCCCCAGCATTTT; cdr3_aa: CASSFGPAGQPQHF
j_call: TRBJ2-7; v_call: TRBV7-3; clone_size: many; d_call: TRBD1; cdr3_nt: TGTGCCAGCAGCTTCGGGACAGGGGGCGTCGAGCAGTACTTC; cdr3_aa: CASSFGTGGVEQYF
j_call: TRBJ2-3; v_call: TRBV28; clone_size: NA; d_call: NA; cdr3_nt: TGTGCCAGCAGCCCCCGGGTCCTGGGCGCAGATACGCAGTATTTT; cdr3_aa: CASSPRVLGADTQYF
j_call: TRBJ1-5; v_call: TRBV7-2; clone_size: many; d_call: NA; cdr3_nt: TGTGCCAGCAGTCGGAGGGCGGACCTAAGCGAGCCCCAGCATTTT; cdr3_aa: CASSRRADLSEPQHF
j_call: TRBJ2-7; v_call: TRBV6-1; clone_size: many; d_call: TRBD1; cdr3_nt: TGTGCCAGCAGTAACCTAGCGGAGGGACAGGGAGTTCTCGAGCAGTACTTC; cdr3_aa: CASSNLAEGQGVLEQYF
j_call: TRBJ1-1; v_call: TRBV11-2; clone_size: many; d_call: NA; cdr3_nt: TGTGCCAGCAGCTTAGGGACAGTTACCATGAACACTGAAGCTTTCTTT; cdr3_aa: CASSLGTVTMNTEAFF
j_call: TRBJ2-5; v_call: TRBV6-6; clone_size: many; d_call: NA; cdr3_nt: TGTGCCAGCAGTTACTCGGTGTATTCAGTAGAAAAGACCCAGTACTTC; cdr3_aa: CASSYSVYSVEKTQYF
j_call: TRBJ2-7; v_call: TRBV6-1; clone_size: many; d_call: NA; cdr3_nt: TGTGCCAGCAGTTACCCGCACTGGGGAGCCTACGAGCAGTACTTC; cdr3_aa: CASSYPHWGAYEQYF
j_call: TRBJ2-2; v_call: TRBV7-6; clone_size: few; d_call: NA; cdr3_nt: TGTGCCAGCGGCTCAGCGAACACCGGGGAGCTGTTTTTT; cdr3_aa: CASGSANTGELFF
j_call: TRBJ2-1; v_call: TRBV6-6; clone_size: many; d_call: TRBD1; cdr3_nt: TGTGCCAGCAGTTACGACAGGGGTGAGCAGTTCTTC; cdr3_aa: CASSYDRGEQFF
j_call: TRBJ1-1; v_call: TRBV5-5; clone_size: many; d_call: NA; cdr3_nt: TGTGCCAGCAGCCCTGGACCGAGGAACACTGAAGCTTTCTTT; cdr3_aa: CASSPGPRNTEAFF
j_call: TRBJ2-5; v_call: TRBV2; clone_size: few; d_call: NA; cdr3_nt: TGTGCCAGCAGAATCGGCAGGCAACAAGAGACCCAGTACTTC; cdr3_aa: CASRIGRQQETQYF
j_call: TRBJ1-2; v_call: TRBV6-2/TRBV6-3; clone_size: many; d_call: NA; cdr3_nt: TGTGCCAGCAGTTACCGGGAGTTTTATGGCTACACCTTC; cdr3_aa: CASSYREFYGYTF
j_call: TRBJ2-1; v_call: TRBV20-1; clone_size: many; d_call: TRBD2; cdr3_nt: TGCAGTGCTCGGACTAGCGGGAGTATGTACAATGAGCAGTTCTTC; cdr3_aa: CSARTSGSMYNEQFF
j_call: TRBJ2-3; v_call: TRBV2; clone_size: few; d_call: TRBD2; cdr3_nt: TGTGCCAGCAGTGAAACGCCTAGCGGGAGCTCAGATACGCAGTATTTT; cdr3_aa: CASSETPSGSSDTQYF